Below are 24 T cell receptor beta chains sequenced from a single sample in a study of chemoradiotherapy in HPV16-positive cancers (dated by TCRdb to 2021 to 2024). The receptor library was made with the immunoSEQ multiplex PCR assay. TCRdb retrieved this table from immuneACCESS and kept in-frame rearrangements only. Not all clones are present; in checked studies, unresolved V genes account for under half, and no reason is known for the remainder. This sample gives some 14,000 clones in total; about three quarters of them show up just once. The top ten clonotypes cover less than 1.5% of the sample. Sampling was performed from a patient who underwent chemoradiotherapy. The receptors were sampled from a human donor with HPV-associated anogenital cancer.

This clone has a handful of counts. The chain is built from TRBV11-2 and TRBJ1-1; TRBD1 matches 7 bases. Trimming at V came to 4 bases and at J to 6 bases, leaving 2 bases not matched to a gene. From germline, CDR1 is SGHAT and CDR2 FQNNGV. This CDR3 is 12 amino acids long. The CDR3 is CASSWDSSEAFF. CDR3 nucleotide sequence: TGTGCCAGCAGCTGGGACAGCTCTGAAGCTTTCTTT.

CDR3 in amino acids: CASSQAGQGNYGYTF. DNA of the CDR3: TGCGCCAGCAGCCAAGCGGGACAGGGGAACTATGGCTACACCTTC. V and J are TRBV4-1 and TRBJ1-2; 10 positions agree with TRBD1. The CDR3 runs 15 residues. From germline, CDR1 is MGHRA and CDR2 YSYEKL. Trimming removed 1 base from V and 2 bases from J; junction bases left unmatched: 1.

This clone has just a few counts. The gene calls are TRBV7-2 and TRBJ2-3, with 10 bases aligning to TRBD2. The CDR3 runs 15 residues. After removal of 7 bases from V and 1 base from J, the junction contained 5 bases not matched to a gene. Germline CDR1 reads SGHTA; CDR2 reads FQGNSA. The CDR3 sequence is CASILAGVGTDTQYF. CDR3 DNA sequence: TGTGCCAGCATCCTAGCGGGGGTGGGCACAGATACGCAGTATTTT.

The J gene is TRBJ1-6, the V gene TRBV5-1, with D possibly being TRBD1 (5 bases). Between the trimmed V and J ends, which lost 1 base and 8 bases, there was a span of 13 bases. Germline V gene sequence: CDR1 SGHRS, CDR2 YFSETQ. CDR3 length: 15 residues. The CDR3 reads CASSLLGESHSPLHF. The CDR3 bases are TGCGCCAGCAGCTTGTTAGGGGAATCTCATTCACCCCTCCACTTT.

V gene TRBV5-1 combines with J gene TRBJ2-2; the D gene is possibly TRBD1 (6 bases). The CDR3 totals 15 residues. Germline loops: CDR1 SGHRS, CDR2 YFSETQ. Deletions cut 4 bases from V and 0 bases from J, with 10 bases between. The CDR3 reads CASSLGTPNTGELFF. The CDR3 nucleotides read TGCGCCAGCAGCCTCGGGACACCGAACACCGGGGAGCTGTTTTTT.

This chain links TRBV10-3 with TRBJ2-1; 8 bases agree with TRBD1. Per the germline V gene, CDR1 is ENHRY and CDR2 is SYGVKD. The V and J ends lost 2 bases and 4 bases, in that order; junction bases with no gene match: 4. CDR3 length: 15 amino acids. CDR3 residues: CAISELGTGYNEQFF. In DNA form, the CDR3 reads TGTGCCATCAGTGAGCTTGGGACAGGATACAATGAGCAGTTCTTC.

This clone was picked up one time. In DNA, the CDR3 is TGTGCCAGCAGTGAAGTTGCAGGGCCGACAGATACGCAGTATTTT. Its translation: CASSEVAGPTDTQYF. The chain employs TRBV25-1 and TRBJ2-3, with a possible D match to TRBD1 (5 bases). The V gene lost 2 bases and the J gene lost 3 bases, with 12 bases spanning the gap. The CDR3 is 15 amino acids. Germline values: CDR1 MGHDK, CDR2 SYGVNS.

The genes are TRBV4-2 and TRBJ2-7, with TRBD2 as a possible D gene (6 bases). Per germline, CDR1 LGHNA and CDR2 YNFKEQ. CDR3 length equals 15 residues. Trimming cost V 1 base and J 3 bases, with 13 bases left between them. DNA of the CDR3: TGTGCCAGCAGCCAAGCCCGTGGGGGGAACTACGAGCAGTACTTC. Protein sequence: CASSQARGGNYEQYF.

This chain links TRBV6-1 with TRBJ2-1, with 8 bases fitting TRBD2. V was pared by 3 bases and J by 9 bases, with 7 bases of the junction left unmatched. The CDR3 consists of 14 residues. Germline loops: CDR1 MNHNS, CDR2 SASEGT. CDR3: CASSDWLAGIEQFF. In nucleotides, the CDR3 is TGTGCCAGCAGTGACTGGCTAGCGGGTATTGAGCAGTTCTTC.

The chain employs TRBV6-1 and TRBJ2-6; D not certain. The CDR3 is made up of 15 amino acids. Per the germline V gene, CDR1 is MNHNS and CDR2 is SASEGT. Trimming left V 5 bases short and J 0 bases short, with 8 bases between. DNA for the CDR3: TGTGCCAGCAGTAAGCAGAGCTCTGGGGCCAACGTCCTGACTTTC. Translated, it gives CASSKQSSGANVLTF.

This sequence joins TRBV7-2 and TRBJ2-7; D is perhaps TRBD2 (5 bases). This CDR3 region has 15 residues. The germline CDR1 and CDR2 sequences are SGHTA and FQGNSA. V shed 4 bases and J shed 0 bases, with 13 bases lying between them. The CDR3: CASSSGLPYSYEQYF. The CDR3 coding sequence is TGTGCCAGCAGCTCAGGACTGCCCTACTCCTACGAGCAGTACTTC.

The count of this clone is one. This rearrangement joins TRBV25-1 to TRBJ2-7; 12 positions agree with TRBD1. This CDR3 spans 18 amino acids. Trimming removed 4 bases from V and 6 bases from J; junction bases left unmatched: 16. Germline loops: CDR1 MGHDK, CDR2 SYGVNS. The CDR3 sequence: CASSGYSGQGASPSEQYF. The DNA for the CDR3 is TGTGCCAGCAGTGGGTACTCGGGACAGGGGGCAAGCCCCTCCGAGCAGTACTTC.

V and J are TRBV9 and TRBJ1-1; perhaps TRBD1 as D (5 bases). Trimming removed 0 bases at V and 4 bases at J, with 25 bases between. The CDR3 consists of 19 residues. Germline V gene data show CDR1 as SGDLS and CDR2 as YYNGEE. The CDR3 region is CASSVAPGERSGGRTEAFF. The CDR3 bases are TGTGCCAGCAGCGTAGCTCCGGGGGAAAGGAGTGGGGGACGCACTGAAGCTTTCTTT.

The rearrangement links TRBV7-9 to TRBJ1-5; 8 bases agree with TRBD1. The CDR3 is 14 residues long. Trimming removed 6 bases from V and 5 bases from J; junction bases left unmatched: 6. The germline V gene encodes CDR1 SEHNR and CDR2 FQNEAQ (reference sequence). CDR3 loop: CASSSTGVDQPQHF. The CDR3 region has the DNA TGTGCCAGCAGTTCGACAGGGGTTGATCAGCCCCAGCATTTT.

The chain's CDR3 is CASSLKTRAAFF. CDR3 nucleotide sequence: TGTGCCAGCAGCTTGAAAACGCGAGCAGCTTTCTTT. The chain uses TRBV5-6 and TRBJ1-1; no firm D call. In germline, CDR1 is SGHDT, CDR2 YYEEEE. The V gene lost 1 base and the J gene lost 10 bases, with 11 bases spanning the gap. The CDR3 consists of 12 residues.

The rearrangement links TRBV11-2 to TRBJ2-1, with TRBD2 matching 9 bases. V lost 3 bases to trimming and J lost 8 bases; unmatched junction nucleotides: 11. The CDR3 covers 16 residues. Germline CDR1 SGHAT, CDR2 FQNNGV. CDR3 residues: CASSFGSGGGGYEQFF. In DNA, the CDR3 is TGTGCCAGCAGCTTCGGTAGTGGCGGGGGGGGTTATGAGCAGTTCTTC.

This sequence joins TRBV5-1 and TRBJ2-3, with 13 bases matching TRBD2. Looked up from germline, CDR1 is SGHRS and CDR2 is YFSETQ. The CDR3 loop spans 15 amino acids. V was pared by 4 bases and J by 9 bases, with 8 bases of the junction left unmatched. The CDR3 here is CASSGTSGGAETQYF. Written as DNA, the CDR3 is TGCGCCAGCAGCGGAACTAGCGGGGGGGCGGAAACGCAGTATTTT.

The gene calls are TRBV9 and TRBJ1-4; D possibly corresponds to TRBD1 (5 bases). Trimming pared 2 bases from V and 4 bases from J, leaving 12 bases between. The CDR3 has 15 amino acids. Germline V CDR1 and CDR2: SGDLS, YYNGEE. CDR3 in amino acids: CASSVDQGLNEKLFF. In DNA, the CDR3 is TGTGCCAGCAGCGTCGACCAGGGACTTAATGAAAAACTGTTTTTT.

The CDR3 region is CAWSSRSFYNSPLHF. The DNA of the CDR3 is TGTGCCTGGAGTTCTAGGAGTTTTTATAATTCACCCCTCCACTTT. The chain couples TRBV30 to TRBJ1-6; no definite D call. V lost 2 bases and J lost 4, with 12 bases in between. The CDR3 is made up of 15 amino acids. From germline, CDR1 is GTSNPN and CDR2 SVGIG (reference sequence).

The chain recombines TRBV14 with TRBJ1-1; the match to TRBD1 covers 7 bases. V lost 4 bases and J lost 4; bases outside the gene matches: 18. This CDR3 is built from 18 residues. CDR1 is SGHDN, CDR2 FVKESK, per germline. CDR3 loop: CASSPPRGGRGRRTEAFF. CDR3 DNA: TGTGCCAGCAGCCCCCCCCGAGGGGGCAGGGGCAGGCGCACTGAAGCTTTCTTT.

Only one count was recorded for this clone. One junction end disagrees with the germline gene, perhaps due to a read error. The V call is TRBV7-7, the J call TRBJ2-5; no firm D call. There are 13 residues in the CDR3. Germline lookup yields CDR1 SSHAT and CDR2 FNYEAQ (reference sequence). Here the CDR3 reads CASSLSLVETQYF. Here the CDR3 DNA reads TGTGCTAGCAGCTTAAGCCTCGTGGAGACCCAGTACTTC.

The chain couples TRBV7-2 to TRBJ2-1; D gene uncertain. Germline assignment: CDR1 SGHTA and CDR2 FQGNSA. CDR3 length equals 17 residues. The V end was cut by 2 bases, the J end by 5 bases, with 19 bases between. The DNA for the CDR3 is TGTGCCAGCAGCTTAACTCCGGGCAAAACTTGGGACAATGAGCAGTTCTTC. Protein: CASSLTPGKTWDNEQFF.

Only a few counts were recorded for this clone. J is TRBJ1-5 and V is TRBV4-1; D not resolved. Germline CDR1 MGHRA, CDR2 YSYEKL. The CDR3 is 17 residues long. V shed 0 bases and J shed 6 bases, with 18 bases lying between them. The CDR3 DNA is TGCGCCAGCAGCCAAGAAGACGATGGCCGAGCTACTCAGCCCCAGCATTTT. This translates into CASSQEDDGRATQPQHF.

The chain employs TRBV7-2 and TRBJ2-5, with D tentatively TRBD2 (5 bases). The germline V gene encodes CDR1 SGHTA and CDR2 FQGNSA. The CDR3 is made up of 14 amino acids. V was pared by 2 bases and J by 5 bases, with 12 bases between. The CDR3 is CASSLNREGETQYF. As DNA, the CDR3 is TGTGCCAGCAGCTTAAATCGGGAAGGGGAGACCCAGTACTTC.